This TCR beta chain was sequenced in a study of cytomegalovirus exposure and HLA in healthy donors. The CDR3 covers 15 residues. Germline CDR1 and CDR2: WNHNN and SYGVQD (reference sequence). Trimming cost V 5 bases and J 4 bases; bases outside gene matches: 5. Use of 60 Vbeta and 13 Jbeta primers characterized the PCR. In the authors' workflow: In a later analysis, about 11 million of 65 million to 90 million unique beta chains occurred in at least two donors. Sequencing was performed with immunoSEQ multiplex PCR; in TCRdb, only in-frame clones are kept and a portion is missing. The D gene and trimming were derived from the DNA, and the V and J assignments and clone size from that table. This table holds roughly 110,000 clones, over 60% found once. On this clone itself: Its antigen is unidentified.

Study conclusions and caveats: Cytomegalovirus status, reportedly, was diagnosed with high specificity and sensitivity by the classifier. An Asian-associated ancestry cluster reportedly showed fewer N-insertions than the approximately 630-donor mean in a later analysis.

The source material was PBMCs. The chain recombines TRBV10-1 with TRBJ2-1, with 10 bases matching TRBD2. This sequence originates from a male donor in good health and CMV-seronegative. As DNA, the CDR3 is TGCGCCAGCAGTCCAGGACTAGCGGTATACAATGAGCAGTTCTTC. It codes for CASSPGLAVYNEQFF.